A single sample gave rise to the 18 T cell receptor beta chains below, sequenced in a study of blood T cell repertoires in COVID-19 (dated by TCRdb to 2019 to 2021). Library prep was done by the immunoSEQ multiplex PCR assay. TCRdb stores this immuneACCESS table with in-frame sequences only. Part of the clones is absent; in the studies checked, under half of the shortfall reflects unresolved V genes, and no reason is known for the rest. Counted in this sample were about 14,000 clones; 84% of them appeared once. About 30% of the sample lies in the top ten. The sequenced material came from peripheral blood. Every receptor here comes from a man aged 50-59 years with active COVID-19.

This chain links TRBV7-9 with TRBJ2-3, with 11 positions matching TRBD2. Germline lookup yields CDR1 SEHNR and CDR2 FQNEAQ (reference sequence). This CDR3 has 16 residues. V trimming: 5 bases; J trimming: 3 bases; junction bases outside the gene matches: 7. The CDR3 spells CASSPGIAGGTDTQYF. The DNA for the CDR3 is TGTGCCAGCAGCCCCGGAATAGCGGGGGGGACAGATACGCAGTATTTT. Looking up the rest from reference TRBV7-9 and TRBJ2-3 gives the full variable domain: DTGVSQNPRHKITKRGQNVTFRCDPISEHNRLYWYRQTLGQGPEFLTYFQNEAQLEKSRLLSDRFSAERPKGSFSTLEIQRTEQGDSAMYLCASSPGIAGGTDTQYFGPGTRLTVL.

The chain uses TRBV5-4 and TRBJ2-5, with D uncertain. CDR1 SGHNT and CDR2 YYREEE come from the germline V gene (reference sequence). Trimming took off 3 bases at V and 2 bases at J, with 11 bases between the two ends. CDR3 length: 14 amino acids. The DNA for the CDR3 is TGTGCCAGCAGCTCCCGAGCTAGTCAAGAGACCCAGTACTTC. This translates into CASSSRASQETQYF.

The CDR3 bases are TGTGCCAGCAGCCCGGACAGCGGAGGTTATGGCTACACCTTC. Translated: CASSPDSGGYGYTF. The J gene is TRBJ1-2, the V gene TRBV5-5, with a possible D match to TRBD1 (6 bases). This CDR3 contains 14 residues. Germline V gene sequence: CDR1 SGHKS, CDR2 YYEKEE (reference sequence). Trimming took 4 bases from V and 5 from J, leaving 15 bases between them. Complete variable domain (other parts from reference TRBV5-5 and TRBJ1-2): DAGVTQSPTHLIKTRGQQVTLRCSPISGHKSVSWYQQVLGQGPQFIFQYYEKEERGRGNFPDRFSARQFPNYSSELNVNALLLGDSALYLCASSPDSGGYGYTFGSGTRLTVV.

This chain uses TRBV9 with TRBJ1-2, with unresolved D. This CDR3 has 16 amino acids. Between the trimmed V and J ends, which lost 1 base and 8 bases, there was a span of 21 bases. In germline, CDR1 is SGDLS, CDR2 YYNGEE. The CDR3: CASSVSSYDPPEGYTF. The CDR3 DNA reads as TGTGCCAGCAGCGTATCATCCTATGATCCCCCGGAGGGCTACACCTTC. The full variable domain, with the rest looked up from reference TRBV9 and TRBJ1-2, is DSGVTQTPKHLITATGQRVTLRCSPRSGDLSVYWYQQSLDQGLQFLIQYYNGEERAKGNILERFSAQQFPDLHSELNLSSLELGDSALYFCASSVSSYDPPEGYTFGSGTRLTVV.

The chain joins TRBV28 to TRBJ2-3; 8 bases fit TRBD2. J lost 1 base, V lost 3 bases, and 3 bases had no gene match. Germline V gives CDR1 MDHEN, CDR2 SYDVKM. The length of the CDR3 is 15 residues. Here the CDR3 DNA reads TGTGCCAGCAGTTTGCGGGAGGAGGGCACAGATACGCAGTATTTT. Amino acids: CASSLREEGTDTQYF.

The genes are TRBV11-2 and TRBJ2-2; TRBD2 matches at 12 bases. Germline V lookup: CDR1 SGHAT, CDR2 FQNNGV. The CDR3 has 18 amino acids. V shed 5 bases, J shed 7 bases, and the junction held 14 bases outside the gene matches. This chain's CDR3 is CASSLTTSGRPHGGELFF. In DNA form, the CDR3 reads TGTGCCAGCAGCCTCACAACTAGCGGGAGGCCTCACGGCGGGGAGCTGTTTTTT.

V usage is TRBV12-3 or TRBV12-4 and J usage is TRBJ2-1; 7 positions match TRBD2. The length of the CDR3 is 12 residues. J was trimmed by 7 bases and V by 3 bases; bases with no gene match: 0. The CDR3 DNA reads as TGTGCCAGCAGTTTTAGCGGGAATGAGCAGTTCTTC. Its protein is CASSFSGNEQFF.

Only a few counts were recorded for this clone. The V and J genes are TRBV5-4 and TRBJ1-2; 10 bases agree with TRBD1. Germline assignment: CDR1 SGHNT and CDR2 YYREEE (reference sequence). Germline trimming cut 3 bases from V and 7 bases from J; bases unmatched to any gene: 15. The CDR3 is 17 residues long. CDR3 in DNA: TGTGCCAGCAGCTCTAAGACCGGGACAGGGGTTTATAGTGGCTACACCTTC. Amino acid sequence: CASSSKTGTGVYSGYTF.

The chain recombines TRBV4-1 with TRBJ2-7; no clear D gene. The V gene's germline CDR1 is MGHRA and CDR2 YSYEKL. This CDR3 region has 13 residues. The ends were cut back, 1 base at V and 6 bases at J, with 10 bases in the middle. The CDR3 region has the DNA TGCGCCAGCAGCCAAGCCGGTAATTCCGAGCAGTACTTC. Amino acid sequence: CASSQAGNSEQYF.

This chain connects TRBV10-2 to TRBJ2-7, with TRBD1 matching over 8 bases. Trimming removed 3 bases from V and 2 bases from J; junction bases left unmatched: 3. The CDR3 has 14 residues. CDR1 and CDR2 from the germline V gene are WSHSY and SAAADI. This CDR3 is CASSEGQGPYEQYF. The CDR3 DNA reads as TGCGCCAGCAGTGAAGGACAGGGTCCCTACGAGCAGTACTTC.

V and J are TRBV13 and TRBJ2-7; the match to TRBD2 covers 9 bases. This CDR3 is built from 16 residues. V was pared by 5 bases and J by 3 bases, with 11 bases of the junction left unmatched. Germline V gene sequence: CDR1 PRHDT, CDR2 FYEKMQ (reference sequence). The CDR3 spells CASSPRGGGAYYEQYF. CDR3 nucleotides: TGTGCCAGCAGCCCCCGCGGCGGGGGGGCATACTACGAGCAGTACTTC. The full variable domain, in which reference TRBV13 and TRBJ2-7 provide the parts outside the CDR3, is AAGVIQSPRHLIKEKRETATLKCYPIPRHDTVYWYQQGPGQDPQFLISFYEKMQSDKGSIPDRFSAQQFSDYHSELNMSSLELGDSALYFCASSPRGGGAYYEQYFGPGTRLTVT.

The chain couples TRBV24-1 to TRBJ2-3; 10 positions agree with TRBD2. There are 13 residues in the CDR3. V gave up 2 bases and J gave up 14 bases; unmatched junction bases: 6. Germline CDR1 reads KGHDR; CDR2 reads SFDVKD. CDR3 residues: CATSDSLAGVLYF. The DNA of the CDR3 is TGTGCCACCAGTGATTCCCTAGCGGGAGTGTTGTATTTT.

This clone was observed once. The chain has TRBV7-8 and TRBJ2-1; 10 nucleotides line up with TRBD1. The CDR3 is 16 residues long. J lost 2 bases, V lost 3 bases, and 4 bases had no gene match. CDR1 is SGHVS, CDR2 FQNEAQ, per germline. CDR3: CASSLTGGTPYNEQFF. DNA of the CDR3: TGTGCCAGCAGCTTGACAGGGGGCACCCCCTACAATGAGCAGTTCTTC.

This clone was observed once. The chain recombines TRBV5-1 with TRBJ2-7; D perhaps matches TRBD1 (5 bases). Germline V lookup: CDR1 SGHRS, CDR2 YFSETQ. The V end was cut by 0 bases, the J end by 5 bases, with 15 bases between. There are 15 residues in the CDR3. The CDR3 loop reads CASSLVDRTTDEQYF. The CDR3 DNA is TGCGCCAGCAGCTTGGTGGATAGGACAACGGACGAGCAGTACTTC.

The V and J genes are TRBV5-1 and TRBJ2-3, with 7 bases matching TRBD2. Trimming removed 0 bases from V and 6 bases from J; junction bases left unmatched: 13. Germline assignment: CDR1 SGHRS and CDR2 YFSETQ. The CDR3 is made up of 17 amino acids. The CDR3 here is CASSLAFGLGARDTQYF. The CDR3 region has the DNA TGCGCCAGCAGCTTGGCCTTTGGACTAGGGGCTCGGGATACGCAGTATTTT.

The chain recombines TRBV27 with TRBJ1-2, with a possible D match to TRBD1 (5 bases). Germline CDR1 is MNHEY and CDR2 is SMNVEV (reference sequence). The V end was cut by 5 bases, the J end by 3 bases, with 13 bases between. The CDR3 runs 14 residues. CDR3 sequence reads: CASSIDRGYYGYTF. DNA for the CDR3: TGTGCCAGCAGTATCGACAGAGGCTACTATGGCTACACCTTC.

V is TRBV14 and J is TRBJ2-7; D is possibly TRBD1 (6 bases). Germline loops: CDR1 SGHDN, CDR2 FVKESK. The CDR3 length is 14 residues. Trimming removed 3 bases from V and 7 bases from J, with 16 bases in between. The CDR3 sequence: CASSQEQGTGEQYF. CDR3 bases: TGTGCCAGCAGCCAGGAACAGGGAACGGGGGAGCAGTACTTC.

The chain is built from TRBV2 and TRBJ2-1; 9 bases are shared with TRBD1. The J segment lost 3 bases and the V segment lost 4 bases, leaving 16 bases of the junction unmatched. The CDR3 covers 19 residues. CDR1 and CDR2 (germline): SNHLY, FYNNEI. CDR3 loop: CASSGRDSSTGGVYNEQFF. In DNA, the CDR3 is TGTGCCAGCAGTGGACGAGACTCTTCGACAGGGGGTGTCTACAATGAGCAGTTCTTC.